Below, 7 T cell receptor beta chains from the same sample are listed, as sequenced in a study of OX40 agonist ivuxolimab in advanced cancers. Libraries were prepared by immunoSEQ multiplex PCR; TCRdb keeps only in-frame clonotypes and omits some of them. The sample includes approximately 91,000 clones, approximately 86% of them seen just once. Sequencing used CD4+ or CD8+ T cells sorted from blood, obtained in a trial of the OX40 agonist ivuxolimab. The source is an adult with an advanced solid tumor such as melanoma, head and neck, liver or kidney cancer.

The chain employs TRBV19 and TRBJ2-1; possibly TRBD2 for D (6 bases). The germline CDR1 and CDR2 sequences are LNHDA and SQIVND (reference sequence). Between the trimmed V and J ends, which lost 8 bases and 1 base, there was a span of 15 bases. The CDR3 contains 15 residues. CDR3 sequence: CASQRLVGSYNEQFF. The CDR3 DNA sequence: TGTGCCAGTCAAAGACTAGTCGGATCCTACAATGAGCAGTTCTTC.

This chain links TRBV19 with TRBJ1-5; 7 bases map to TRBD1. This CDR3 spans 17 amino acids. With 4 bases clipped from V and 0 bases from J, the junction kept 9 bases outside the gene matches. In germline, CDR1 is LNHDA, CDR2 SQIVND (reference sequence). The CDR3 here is CASSKTGEGYSNQPQHF. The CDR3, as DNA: TGTGCCAGTAGTAAAACAGGGGAGGGTTATAGCAATCAGCCCCAGCATTTT.

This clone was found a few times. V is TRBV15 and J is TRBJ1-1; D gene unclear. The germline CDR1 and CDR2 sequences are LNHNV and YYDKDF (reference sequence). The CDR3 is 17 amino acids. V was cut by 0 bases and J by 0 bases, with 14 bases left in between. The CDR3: CATSRDLGSQMNTEAFF. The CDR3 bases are TGTGCCACCAGCAGAGATCTAGGCTCCCAGATGAACACTGAAGCTTTCTTT.

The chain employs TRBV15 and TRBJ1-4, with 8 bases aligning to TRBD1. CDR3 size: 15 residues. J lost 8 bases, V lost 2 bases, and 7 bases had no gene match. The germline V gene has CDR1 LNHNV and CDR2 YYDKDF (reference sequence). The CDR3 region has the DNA TGTGCCACCAGCAGACAAGGACAGGGAGGGGAAAAACTGTTTTTT. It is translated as CATSRQGQGGEKLFF.

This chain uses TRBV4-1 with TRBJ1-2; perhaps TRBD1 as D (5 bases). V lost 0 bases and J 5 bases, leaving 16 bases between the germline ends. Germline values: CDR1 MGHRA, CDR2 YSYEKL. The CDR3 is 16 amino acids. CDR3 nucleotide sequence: TGCGCCAGCAGCCAAGATTTTGGGGGTCGTGGATATGGCTACACCTTC. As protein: CASSQDFGGRGYGYTF.

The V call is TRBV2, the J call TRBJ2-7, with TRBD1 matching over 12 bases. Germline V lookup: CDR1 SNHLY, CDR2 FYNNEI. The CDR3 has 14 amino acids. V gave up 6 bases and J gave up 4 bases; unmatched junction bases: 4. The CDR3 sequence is CASSRDRGRYEQYF. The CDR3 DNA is TGTGCCAGCAGCCGGGACAGGGGGCGGTACGAGCAGTACTTC. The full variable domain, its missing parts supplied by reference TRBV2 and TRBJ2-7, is EPEVTQTPSHQVTQMGQEVILRCVPISNHLYFYWYRQILGQKVEFLVSFYNNEISEKSEIFDDQFSVERPDGSNFTLKIRSTKLEDSAMYFCASSRDRGRYEQYFGPGTRLTVT.

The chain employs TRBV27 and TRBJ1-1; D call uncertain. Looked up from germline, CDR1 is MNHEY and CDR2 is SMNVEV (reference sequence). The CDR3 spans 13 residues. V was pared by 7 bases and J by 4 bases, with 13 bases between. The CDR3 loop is CASNPNRGTEAFF. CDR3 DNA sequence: TGTGCCAGCAATCCCAATCGGGGCACTGAAGCTTTCTTT.